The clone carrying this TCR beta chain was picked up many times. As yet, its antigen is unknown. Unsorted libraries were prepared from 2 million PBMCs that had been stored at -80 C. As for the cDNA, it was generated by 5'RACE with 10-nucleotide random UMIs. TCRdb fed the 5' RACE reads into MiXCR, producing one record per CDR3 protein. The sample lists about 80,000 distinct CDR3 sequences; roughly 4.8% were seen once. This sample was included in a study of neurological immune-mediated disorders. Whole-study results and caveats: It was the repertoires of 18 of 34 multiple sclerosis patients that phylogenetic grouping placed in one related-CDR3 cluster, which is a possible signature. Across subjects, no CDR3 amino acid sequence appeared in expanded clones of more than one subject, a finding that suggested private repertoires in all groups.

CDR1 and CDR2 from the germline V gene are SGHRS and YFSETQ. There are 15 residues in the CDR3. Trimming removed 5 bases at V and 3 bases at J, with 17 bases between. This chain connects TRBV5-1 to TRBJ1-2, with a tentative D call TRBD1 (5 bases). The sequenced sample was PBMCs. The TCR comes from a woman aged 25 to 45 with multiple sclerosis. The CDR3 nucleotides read TGCGCCAGCAGTAGGAGGGGTGCCCCTGACTATGGCTACACCTTC. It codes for CASSRRGAPDYGYTF.